This T cell receptor beta chain was obtained from a study of control samples from healthy donors and cancer patients. Clones were read by immunoSEQ multiplex PCR, and TCRdb kept only the in-frame ones, dropping some. The data contain over 75,000 clones, around 80% of them singletons. The sequenced material came from blood. The sequence was obtained from a man between 60 and 75 years old in good health.

The CDR3 loop reads CASSLVTGTYEQYF. The CDR3 DNA is TGTGCCAGCAGCTTAGTTACCGGCACCTACGAGCAGTACTTC. The V call is TRBV7-9, the J call TRBJ2-7; no clear D. V gave up 1 base and J gave up 2 bases, with 9 bases separating them. CDR3 size: 14 residues. Germline V gives CDR1 SEHNR, CDR2 FQNEAQ (reference sequence).